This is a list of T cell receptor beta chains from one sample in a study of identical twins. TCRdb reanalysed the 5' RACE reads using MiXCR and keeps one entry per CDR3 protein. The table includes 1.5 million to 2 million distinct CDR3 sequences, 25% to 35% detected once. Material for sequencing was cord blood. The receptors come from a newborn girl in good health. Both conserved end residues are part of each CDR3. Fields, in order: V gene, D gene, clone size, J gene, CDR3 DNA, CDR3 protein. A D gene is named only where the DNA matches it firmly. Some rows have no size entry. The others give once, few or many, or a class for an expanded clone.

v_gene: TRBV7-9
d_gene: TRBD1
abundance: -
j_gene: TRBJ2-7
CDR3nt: TGTGCCAGCAGCCCGTGGACAGGGAAGAACTACGAGCAGTACTTC
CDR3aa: CASSPWTGKNYEQYF

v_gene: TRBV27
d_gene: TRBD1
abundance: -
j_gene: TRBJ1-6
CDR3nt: TGTGCCAGCAGTATCACGGGACAGACCAATTCACCCCTCCACTTT
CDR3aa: CASSITGQTNSPLHF

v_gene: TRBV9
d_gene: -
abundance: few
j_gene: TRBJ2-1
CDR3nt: TGTGCCAGCAGCCCAGAAGTTAGCTTGAATGAGCAGTTCTTC
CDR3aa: CASSPEVSLNEQFF

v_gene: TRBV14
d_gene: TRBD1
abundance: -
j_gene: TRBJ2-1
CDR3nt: TGTGCCAGCAGCGCGGTAAGACAGGGTGGCTACAATGAGCAGTTCTTC
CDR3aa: CASSAVRQGGYNEQFF

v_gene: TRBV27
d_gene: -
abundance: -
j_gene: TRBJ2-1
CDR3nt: TGTGCCAGCAGTACCAGGGTCGGGGAGCAGTTCTTC
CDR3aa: CASSTRVGEQFF

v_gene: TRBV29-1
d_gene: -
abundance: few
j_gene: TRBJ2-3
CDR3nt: TGCAGCGTTGCGGCTAGCACAGATACGCAGTATTTT
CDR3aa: CSVAASTDTQYF

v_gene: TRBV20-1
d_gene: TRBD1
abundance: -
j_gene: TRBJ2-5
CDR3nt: TGCAGTGCCGCTTCCGGGACAGGAGCTAATGAGCAGTACTTC
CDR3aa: CSAASGTGANEQYF

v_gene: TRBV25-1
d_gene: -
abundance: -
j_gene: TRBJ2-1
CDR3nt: TGTGCCAGCAGTGATCCCGGCCCCGGAGCAAATGAGCAGTTCTTC
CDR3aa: CASSDPGPGANEQFF

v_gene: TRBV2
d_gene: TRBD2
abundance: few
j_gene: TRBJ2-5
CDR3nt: TGTGCCAGCAGTGTTGGACTAGTCAAAGAGACCCAGTACTTC
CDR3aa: CASSVGLVKETQYF

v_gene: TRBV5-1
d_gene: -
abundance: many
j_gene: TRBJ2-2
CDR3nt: TGTGCCAGCAGCTTTCGGACCGGGAACACCGGGGAGCTGTTTTTT
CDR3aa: CASSFRTGNTGELFF

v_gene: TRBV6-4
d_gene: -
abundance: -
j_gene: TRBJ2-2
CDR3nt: TGTGCCAGCAGTGACGAGGCGCGCGGGACCGGGGAGCTGTTTTTT
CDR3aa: CASSDEARGTGELFF

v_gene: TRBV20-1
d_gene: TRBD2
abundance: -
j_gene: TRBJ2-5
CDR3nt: TGCAGTGCCCCGAAAGGTAGCGGGGACAAAGAGACCCAGTACTTC
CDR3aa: CSAPKGSGDKETQYF

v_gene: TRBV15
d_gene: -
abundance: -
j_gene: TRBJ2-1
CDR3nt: TGTGCCACCAGCAGCTCCCCGGGACAATACAATGAGCAGTTCTTC
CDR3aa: CATSSSPGQYNEQFF

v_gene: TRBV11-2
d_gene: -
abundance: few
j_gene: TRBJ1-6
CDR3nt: TGTGCCAGCAGCTTAGATTTCCTCGTATCCCTCCACTTT
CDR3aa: CASSLDFLVSLHF

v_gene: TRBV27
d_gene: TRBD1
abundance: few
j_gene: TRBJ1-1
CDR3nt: TGTGCCAGCAGGACAGGGGCAATGAACACTGAAGCTTTCTTT
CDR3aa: CASRTGAMNTEAFF

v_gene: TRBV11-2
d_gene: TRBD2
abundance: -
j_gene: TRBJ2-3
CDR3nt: TGTGCCAGCAGCCTAGAAGCCGGACTAGCGGTCACAGATACGCAGTATTTT
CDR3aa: CASSLEAGLAVTDTQYF

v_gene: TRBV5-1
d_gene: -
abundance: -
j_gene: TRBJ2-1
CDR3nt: TGCGCCAGCAGCTTAAGGACCACCTCTTACAATGAGCAGTTCTTC
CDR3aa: CASSLRTTSYNEQFF

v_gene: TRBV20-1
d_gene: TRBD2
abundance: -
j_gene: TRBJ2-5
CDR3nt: TGCAGTGCTTCTTGGGGGGGTGCGGGAGAGACCCAGTACTTC
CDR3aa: CSASWGGAGETQYF

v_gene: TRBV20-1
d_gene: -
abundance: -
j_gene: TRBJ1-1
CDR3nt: TGCAGTGCTAGTCAGTACAGGGTCTTGAACACTGAAGCTTTCTTT
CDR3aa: CSASQYRVLNTEAFF

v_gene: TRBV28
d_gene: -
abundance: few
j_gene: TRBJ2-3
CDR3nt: TGTGCCAGCAGTTTACATCTGGGAGATACGCAGTATTTT
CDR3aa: CASSLHLGDTQYF

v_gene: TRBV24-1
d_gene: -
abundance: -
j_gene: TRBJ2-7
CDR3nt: TGTGCCACCAGTGACGCCGGGTCCTACGAGCAGTACTTC
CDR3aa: CATSDAGSYEQYF

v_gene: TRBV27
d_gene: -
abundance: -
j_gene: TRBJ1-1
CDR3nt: TGTGCCAGCAGGCCCTGGGGACACACTGAAGCTTTCTTT
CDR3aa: CASRPWGHTEAFF

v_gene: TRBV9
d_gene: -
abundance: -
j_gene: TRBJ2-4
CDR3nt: TGTGCCAGCAGCGTAGGTGTCGGTTCGGGGGAGAGGGCCAAAAACATTCAGTACTTC
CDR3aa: CASSVGVGSGERAKNIQYF

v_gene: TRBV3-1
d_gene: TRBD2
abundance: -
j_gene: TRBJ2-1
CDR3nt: TGTGCCAGCAGCCAAGATAGCGGGGCCCACAATGAGCAGTTCTTC
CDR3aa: CASSQDSGAHNEQFF

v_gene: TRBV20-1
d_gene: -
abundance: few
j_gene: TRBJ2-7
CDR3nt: TGCAGTGCTAGGGGACTTGCGGGGGCTCGCTCCTACGAGCAGTACTTC
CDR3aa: CSARGLAGARSYEQYF

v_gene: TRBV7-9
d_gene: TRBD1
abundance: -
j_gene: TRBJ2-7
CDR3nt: TGTGCCAGCAGCTTAGTACGAGGGACAGGGGAGGAGCAGTACTTC
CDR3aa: CASSLVRGTGEEQYF

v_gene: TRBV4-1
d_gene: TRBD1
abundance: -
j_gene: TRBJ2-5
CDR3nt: TGCGCCAGCAGCCAAGGTTTAAGAGGACAGGGGCAAGAGACCCAGTACTTC
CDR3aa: CASSQGLRGQGQETQYF

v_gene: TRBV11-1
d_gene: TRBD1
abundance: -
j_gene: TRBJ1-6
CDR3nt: TGTGCCAGCACCGAAACCGGGACAGGGGGCTCACCCCTCCACTTT
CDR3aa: CASTETGTGGSPLHF

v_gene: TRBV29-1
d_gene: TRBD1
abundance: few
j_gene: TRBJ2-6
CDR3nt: TGCAGCGTTACAGGGGGCTCTGGGGCCAACGTCCTGACTTTC
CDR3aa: CSVTGGSGANVLTF

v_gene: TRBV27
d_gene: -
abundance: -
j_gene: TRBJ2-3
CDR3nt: TGTGCCAGCAGTTCCCACGTCTTGGGGGGTCTGACAGATACGCAGTATTTT
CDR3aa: CASSSHVLGGLTDTQYF

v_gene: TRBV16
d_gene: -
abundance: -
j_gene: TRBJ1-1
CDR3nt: TGTGCCAGCAGCCCGGGGTATAAGGGGCACACTGAAGCTTTCTTT
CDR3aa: CASSPGYKGHTEAFF

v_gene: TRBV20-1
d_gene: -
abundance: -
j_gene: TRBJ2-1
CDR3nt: TGCAGTGCTACTCAGGGGGGTGAGCAGTTCTTC
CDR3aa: CSATQGGEQFF

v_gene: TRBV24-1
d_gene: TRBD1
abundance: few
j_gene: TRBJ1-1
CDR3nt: TGTGCCACCAGTGAATCAGGGGGCGTTAGCGCTTTCTTT
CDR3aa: CATSESGGVSAFF

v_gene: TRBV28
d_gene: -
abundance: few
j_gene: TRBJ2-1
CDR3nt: TGTGCCAGCAGCCTCCCGTTACCCCGGAGGGATGAGCAGTTCTTC
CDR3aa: CASSLPLPRRDEQFF

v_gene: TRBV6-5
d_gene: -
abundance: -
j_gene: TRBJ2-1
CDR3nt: TGTGCCAGCAGTTACTCAGGACTGATAGAGACCCAGTTCTTC
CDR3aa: CASSYSGLIETQFF

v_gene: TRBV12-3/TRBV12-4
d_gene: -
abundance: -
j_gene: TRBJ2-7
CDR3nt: TGTGCCAGCAGTTTGTTGGGGAGAACCTACAATGAGCAGTACTTC
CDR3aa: CASSLLGRTYNEQYF

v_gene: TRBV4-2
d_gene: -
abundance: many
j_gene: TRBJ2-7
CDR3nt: TGTGCCAGCAGCCAAGAAGGTCCCAAGTCCTACGAGCAGTACTTC
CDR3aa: CASSQEGPKSYEQYF

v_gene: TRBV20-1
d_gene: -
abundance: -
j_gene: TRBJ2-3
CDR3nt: TGCAGTGCTGAGGGGTCAGATACGCAGTATTTT
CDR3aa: CSAEGSDTQYF

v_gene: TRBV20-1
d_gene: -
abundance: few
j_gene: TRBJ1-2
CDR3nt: TGCAGTGCTCCCTCGGGGGCAAACTATGGCTACACCTTC
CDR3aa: CSAPSGANYGYTF

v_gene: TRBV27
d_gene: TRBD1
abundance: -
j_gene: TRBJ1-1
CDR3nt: TGTGCCAGCAGTTTATCTTACAGGGGAACTGAAGCTTTCTTT
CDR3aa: CASSLSYRGTEAFF

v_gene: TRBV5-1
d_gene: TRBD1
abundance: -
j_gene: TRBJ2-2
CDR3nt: TGCGCCAGCAGCACAGGGGGTTCGAACACCGGGGAGCTGTTTTTT
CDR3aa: CASSTGGSNTGELFF

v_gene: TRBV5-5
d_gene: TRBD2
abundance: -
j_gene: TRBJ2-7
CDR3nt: TGTGCCAGCAGTATGGGACTATCGAGCTCCTACAATGAGCAGTACTTC
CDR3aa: CASSMGLSSSYNEQYF

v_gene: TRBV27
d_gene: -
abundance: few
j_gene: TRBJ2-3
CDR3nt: TGTGCCAGCAGTTTATTCTGGGCAGATACGCAGTATTTT
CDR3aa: CASSLFWADTQYF

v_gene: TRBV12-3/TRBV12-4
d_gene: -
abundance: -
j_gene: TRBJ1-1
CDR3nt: TGTGCCAGCAGTGTTCCTTCTGGCACTGAAGCTTTCTTT
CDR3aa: CASSVPSGTEAFF

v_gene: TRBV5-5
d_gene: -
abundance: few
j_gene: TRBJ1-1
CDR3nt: TGTGCCAGCAGCTTGCCCAGGGAGTTGAAGGAAGCTTTCTTT
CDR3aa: CASSLPRELKEAFF

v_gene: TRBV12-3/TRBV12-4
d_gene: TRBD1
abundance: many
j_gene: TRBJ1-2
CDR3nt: TGTGCCAGCAGGTACAGGGGGCTGGCCTATGGCTACACCTTC
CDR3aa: CASRYRGLAYGYTF

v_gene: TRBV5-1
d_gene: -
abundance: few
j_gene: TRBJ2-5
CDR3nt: TGCGCCAGCAGCCCCCAAGTCCGTAAAGAGACCCAGTACTTC
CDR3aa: CASSPQVRKETQYF

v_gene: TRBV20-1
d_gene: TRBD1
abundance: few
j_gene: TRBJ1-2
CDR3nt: TGCAGTTATACAGGGGCTAACTATGGCTACACCTTC
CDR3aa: CSYTGANYGYTF

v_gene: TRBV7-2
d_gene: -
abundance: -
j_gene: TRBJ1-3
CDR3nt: TGTGCCAGCGTCTTCCAATCTGGAAACACCATATATTTT
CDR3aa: CASVFQSGNTIYF

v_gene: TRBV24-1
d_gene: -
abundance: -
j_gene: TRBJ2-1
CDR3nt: TGTGCCACCAGTGATCCTTTCTTCGGGGGATTTGGCAATGAGCAGTTCTTC
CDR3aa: CATSDPFFGGFGNEQFF

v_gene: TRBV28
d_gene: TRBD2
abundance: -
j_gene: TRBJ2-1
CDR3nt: TGTGCCAGCAGTAAGGCTAGCGGGAGGGCTAACAATGAGCAGTTCTTC
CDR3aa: CASSKASGRANNEQFF

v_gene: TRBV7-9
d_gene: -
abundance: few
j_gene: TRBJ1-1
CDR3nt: TGTGCCAGCAGCTTATCCAGGCGGGGGTGGACTGAAGCTTTCTTT
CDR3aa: CASSLSRRGWTEAFF

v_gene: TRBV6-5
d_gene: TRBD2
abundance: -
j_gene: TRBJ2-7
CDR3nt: TGTGCCAGCACACCAAAGGGACTAGACTACGAGCAGTACTTC
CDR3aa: CASTPKGLDYEQYF

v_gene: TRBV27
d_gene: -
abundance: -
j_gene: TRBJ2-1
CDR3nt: TGTGCCAGCAGTTTCGCGGCCCTCAATGAGCAGTTCTTC
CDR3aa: CASSFAALNEQFF

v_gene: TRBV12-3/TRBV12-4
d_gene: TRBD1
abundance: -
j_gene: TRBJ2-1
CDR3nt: TGTGCCAGCAGCGGACAGGCCGGGGATGAGCAGTTCTTC
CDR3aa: CASSGQAGDEQFF